These 20 T cell receptor beta chains were all obtained from the same sample, sequenced in a study of neoadjuvant anti-PD-1 for oral cavity cancer (TCRdb year 2021). The time point label, read with the paper, signifies: before neoadjuvant nivolumab. Library prep was done by the immunoSEQ multiplex PCR assay. This immuneACCESS table, as held by TCRdb, lists in-frame sequences with V and J called but not all clones. Of the missing ones, under half trace to an unresolved V gene in checked studies; the others have no known cause. The sample table shows 5,500 to 8,500 clones, and less than 85% are seen once. The ten top clones hold around 3.3% of the sample. This material consisted of PBMCs, taken before nivolumab (anti-PD-1) treatment. These receptors were taken from a person between 40 and 85 years old with oral cavity squamous cell carcinoma.

Only one count was recorded for this clone. For the CDR3, the DNA is TGTGCCAGCAGCGGGGGGGGTTCCTACAATGAGCAGTTCTTC. Translation: CASSGGGSYNEQFF. V and J are TRBV7-2 and TRBJ2-1; 7 positions match TRBD2. The CDR3 totals 14 residues. J lost 1 base, V lost 5 bases, and 2 bases had no gene match. Germline CDR1 reads SGHTA; CDR2 reads FQGNSA.

This clone was recorded a few times. The chain has TRBV11-2 and TRBJ1-1, with 8 positions matching TRBD1. The CDR3 has 13 amino acids. Germline-derived CDR1 and CDR2 are SGHAT and FQNNGV. The J segment lost 11 bases and the V segment lost 5 bases, leaving 10 bases of the junction unmatched. The CDR3 DNA is TGTGCCAGCAGCCCCGAATTGGACAGGGCTGCTTTCTTT. Protein sequence: CASSPELDRAAFF.

The chain couples TRBV5-1 to TRBJ1-5; no firm D call. The CDR3 has 18 amino acids. Germline CDR1 is SGHRS and CDR2 is YFSETQ. V was cut by 4 bases and J by 0 bases, with 20 bases left in between. The chain's CDR3 is CASSPPWPGDYSNQPQHF. The DNA of the CDR3 is TGCGCCAGCAGCCCACCTTGGCCGGGAGACTATAGCAATCAGCCCCAGCATTTT.

This clone was seen just once. CDR3 bases: TGTGCCAGCAGCTTAGGGGGTTCGAACCAAGAGACCCAGTACTTC. Its translation is CASSLGGSNQETQYF. This chain joins TRBV7-7 and TRBJ2-5; D unclear. Germline-derived CDR1 and CDR2 are SSHAT and FNYEAQ (reference sequence). The CDR3 loop spans 15 amino acids. Between the trimmed V and J ends, which lost 1 base and 0 bases, there was a span of 9 bases.

V is TRBV11-3 and J is TRBJ2-7; 7 bases line up with TRBD1. J gave up 1 base and V 7 bases, and 7 bases lay outside the gene matches. Germline values: CDR1 SGHNT, CDR2 YENEEA. The CDR3 sequence is 14 residues long. The CDR3 loop is CASTLDRRSYEQYF. The CDR3, as DNA: TGTGCCAGCACCCTGGACAGGAGATCCTACGAGCAGTACTTC.

The gene calls are TRBV19 and TRBJ2-3; TRBD2 agrees at 15 bases. This CDR3 comprises 16 residues. The ends lost 8 bases at V and 5 bases at J; junction bases unmatched: 8. CDR1 LNHDA and CDR2 SQIVND come from the germline V gene (reference sequence). The CDR3 region has the DNA TGTGCCAGTCGACGGACTAGCGGGGGGGCTGGAGATACGCAGTATTTT. Translated: CASRRTSGGAGDTQYF.

This clone appeared once. CDR3 in DNA: TGTGCCAGCAGTTCGAGACATCAAAATCAGCCCCAGCATTTT. Encoded protein: CASSSRHQNQPQHF. The chain employs TRBV6-1 and TRBJ1-5; the D is unclear. From germline, CDR1 is MNHNS and CDR2 SASEGT. CDR3 length: 14 amino acids. The V and J ends lost 5 bases and 4 bases respectively, with 12 bases between them.

The rearrangement uses TRBV9 and TRBJ2-1; TRBD2 aligns across 7 bases. The CDR3 is 15 amino acids. The V gene end was trimmed by 5 bases and the J gene end by 4 bases; junction bases not matched to a gene: 9. Germline-derived CDR1 and CDR2 are SGDLS and YYNGEE. CDR3 in amino acids: CASRSGAGGYNEQFF. The CDR3 DNA follows: TGTGCCAGCAGAAGCGGGGCTGGGGGGTACAATGAGCAGTTCTTC.

The chain employs TRBV11-2 and TRBJ2-3, with a weak D call TRBD1 (6 bases). This CDR3 region has 16 residues. Germline CDR1 reads SGHAT; CDR2 reads FQNNGV. V was pared by 3 bases and J by 0 bases, with 13 bases between. CDR3 sequence: CASSFTPGHSTDTQYF. The CDR3, as DNA: TGTGCCAGCAGCTTTACCCCGGGACATAGCACAGATACGCAGTATTTT.

The chain has TRBV5-1 and TRBJ2-7, with 8 bases identical to TRBD1. The CDR3 runs to 14 residues. From germline, CDR1 is SGHRS and CDR2 YFSETQ. V gave up 0 bases and J gave up 5 bases; unmatched junction bases: 4. This chain's CDR3 is CASSLGQGADEQYF. CDR3 coding DNA: TGCGCCAGCAGCTTGGGGCAGGGGGCCGACGAGCAGTACTTC.

The gene calls are TRBV28 and TRBJ1-5; D not certain. This CDR3 is built from 13 residues. Trimming removed 3 bases at V and 2 bases at J, with 5 bases between. Looked up from germline, CDR1 is MDHEN and CDR2 is SYDVKM. CDR3 bases: TGTGCCAGCAGTTTCTTTGGCAATCAGCCCCAGCATTTT. Its protein product is CASSFFGNQPQHF.

This chain uses TRBV7-9 with TRBJ1-2; TRBD1 is a possible D gene (5 bases). Germline CDR1 SEHNR, CDR2 FQNEAQ (reference sequence). The CDR3 has 15 amino acids. V gave up 1 base and J gave up 0 bases, with 9 bases separating them. The CDR3 nucleotides read TGTGCCAGCAGCTTAGTCAGGGACTCTAACTATGGCTACACCTTC. Translation: CASSLVRDSNYGYTF.

This chain connects TRBV6-5 to TRBJ2-1; D is perhaps TRBD2 (6 bases). CDR3 size: 15 residues. Germline V gene lookup returns CDR1 MNHEY and CDR2 SVGAGI. V was clipped by 7 bases and J by 4 bases, with 17 bases between them. The CDR3 DNA reads as TGTGCCAGCACCCCGCGAGCGGGTGGATACAATGAGCAGTTCTTC. Translation: CASTPRAGGYNEQFF.

The chain carries TRBV27 and TRBJ2-2, with D tentatively TRBD1 or TRBD2 (6 bases each). The CDR3 extends over 17 amino acids. V was cut by 5 bases and J by 0 bases, with 16 bases left in between. Germline CDR1 and CDR2: MNHEY and SMNVEV (reference sequence). This CDR3 reads CASSKRRGDPNTGELFF. The CDR3 region has the DNA TGTGCCAGCAGTAAGAGGAGGGGGGACCCGAACACCGGGGAGCTGTTTTTT.

The gene calls are TRBV6-6 and TRBJ2-1; TRBD2 matches 13 bases. Trimming took 4 bases from V and 8 from J; bases not matched to a gene: 5. The CDR3 has 15 residues. In germline, CDR1 is MNHNY, CDR2 SVGAGI (reference sequence). The DNA of the CDR3 is TGTGCCAGCAGTTTACCGGGACTAGCGGGGCATGAGCAGTTCTTC. It translates to CASSLPGLAGHEQFF.

This clone was seen once. The rearrangement links TRBV15 to TRBJ2-1, with D perhaps matching TRBD1 or TRBD2 (5 bases each). The germline V and J ends were trimmed by 0 bases and 0 bases, with 12 bases remaining between them. Germline lookup yields CDR1 LNHNV and CDR2 YYDKDF (reference sequence). The CDR3 is 17 amino acids. The CDR3 nucleotides read TGTGCCACCAGCAGAGATGGGGGAGTAAGCTCCTACAATGAGCAGTTCTTC. As protein: CATSRDGGVSSYNEQFF. The full variable domain, its missing parts supplied by reference TRBV15 and TRBJ2-1, is DAMVIQNPRYQVTQFGKPVTLSCSQTLNHNVMYWYQQKSSQAPKLLFHYYDKDFNNEADTPDNFQSRRPNTSFCFLDIRSPGLGDTAMYLCATSRDGGVSSYNEQFFGPGTRLTVL.

CDR3 region: CASSQETSRTEAFF. CDR3 in DNA: TGCGCCAGCAGCCAAGAGACGTCCCGGACTGAAGCTTTCTTT. The chain couples TRBV4-1 to TRBJ1-1; D gene unclear. Trimming took off 0 bases at V and 5 bases at J, with 10 bases between the two ends. CDR1 MGHRA and CDR2 YSYEKL come from the germline V gene. This CDR3 comprises 14 residues.

The chain has TRBV28 and TRBJ1-2; TRBD1 might be the D (5 bases). The V end lost 4 bases, the J end lost 3 bases, and 15 bases lay between the germline ends. The germline V gene encodes CDR1 MDHEN and CDR2 SYDVKM. This CDR3 comprises 15 residues. The CDR3 bases are TGTGCCAGCAGTTCCCCGGGAAGGGGCCACTATGGCTACACCTTC. This encodes CASSSPGRGHYGYTF.

This clone turned up a few times. The genes are TRBV30 and TRBJ1-6, with a possible D match to TRBD1 (5 bases). This CDR3 is built from 14 residues. Trimming pared 4 bases from V and 9 bases from J, leaving 16 bases between. The germline V gene has CDR1 GTSNPN and CDR2 SVGIG (reference sequence). CDR3 nucleotides: TGTGCCTGGATTCCACGCCTGGGGGTTTCACCCCTCCACTTT. Protein: CAWIPRLGVSPLHF.

There are a few counts of this clone. J is TRBJ1-4 and V is TRBV5-4; 7 positions agree with TRBD1. The V segment lost 0 bases and the J segment 5 bases; nucleotides outside the gene matches: 4. The CDR3 has 15 amino acids. The V gene's germline CDR1 is SGHNT and CDR2 YYREEE (reference sequence). The CDR3 nucleotides read TGTGCCAGCAGCTTGGCCGGACAGGTGAATGAAAAACTGTTTTTT. It encodes CASSLAGQVNEKLFF.